This TCR beta chain was retrieved from a study of cytotoxic CD8 clonotypes in ibrutinib-treated CLL. Findings and caveats of the study: For progressing versus sustained-remission patients, sampling times were not the same.

The planned depth of sequencing spanned 1 in 200,000 to 1 in 1 million T cells. Profiled with immunoSEQ multiplex PCR; TCRdb holds only in-frame clones, not every one. Among about 24,000 clones listed, under 85% were seen once. V lost 4 bases and J lost 5; bases outside the gene matches: 7. Looked up from germline, CDR1 is LNHDA and CDR2 is SQIVND (reference sequence). The CDR3 sequence is 15 residues long. Comments on this clone: Antigen specificity is unknown.

The chain employs TRBV19 and TRBJ1-4; 7 nucleotides align to TRBD1. This receptor was taken from a human donor with chronic lymphocytic leukemia. This sample comprised PBMCs, obtained before ibrutinib treatment. CDR3 sequence: CASSKVTGMNEKLFF. The CDR3 DNA reads TGTGCCAGTAGTAAAGTGACAGGGATGAATGAAAAACTGTTTTTT.